The 10 T cell receptor beta chains in this list originate from one sample, sequenced in a study of T cell repertoires in cytomegalovirus infection. TCRdb itself ran the reads through MiXCR, one entry per CDR3 protein. The sample has nearly 450,000 distinct CDR3 sequences; 25% to 40% are singletons. The specimen sequenced was PBMCs. All receptors come from a human donor in good health (CMV status not recorded). Some clones in this sample may be carry-over from other donors' samples.

The V gene is TRBV7-2, the J gene TRBJ1-5; D perhaps matches TRBD1 (6 bases). This CDR3 spans 15 amino acids. Germline-derived CDR1 and CDR2 are SGHTA and FQGNSA. V lost 5 bases and J lost 7, with 18 bases in between. CDR3 loop: CASSLGGQGQQPQHF. CDR3 DNA sequence: TGTGCCAGCAGCCTAGGAGGGCAGGGGCAACAGCCCCAGCATTTT.

CDR3 region: CATSREQGLSYNEQFF. The CDR3 DNA sequence: TGTGCCACCAGCAGGGAACAGGGATTGTCCTACAATGAGCAGTTCTTC. The chain joins TRBV15 to TRBJ2-1; a possible D gene is TRBD1 (6 bases). CDR1 is LNHNV and CDR2 is YYDKDF in the germline V gene (reference sequence). The V end was cut by 3 bases, the J end by 1 base, with 13 bases between. The CDR3 is 16 residues long.

The chain carries TRBV7-2 and TRBJ2-1, with a tentative D call TRBD2 (7 bases). The CDR3 length is 17 residues. Germline CDR1 is SGHTA and CDR2 is FQGNSA. The V end lost 5 bases, the J end lost 1 base, and 18 bases lay between the germline ends. In DNA, the CDR3 is TGTGCCAGCAGCCAGTGGGGGGCGGGGGATTCCTACAATGAGCAGTTCTTC. Translated: CASSQWGAGDSYNEQFF.

This clonotype was detected ten times or more. The rearrangement joins TRBV7-6 to TRBJ2-2; 9 positions match TRBD1. Germline V gives CDR1 SGHVS, CDR2 FNYEAQ. The V segment lost 8 bases and the J segment 5 bases; nucleotides outside the gene matches: 3. The CDR3 consists of 13 residues. CDR3 sequence reads: CASRGTGTGELFF. CDR3 coding DNA: TGTGCCAGCCGGGGGACAGGGACCGGGGAGCTGTTTTTT. Variable domain in full (rest from reference TRBV7-6 and TRBJ2-2): GAGVSQSPRYKVTKRGQDVALRCDPISGHVSLYWYRQALGQGPEFLTYFNYEAQQDKSGLPNDRFSAERPEGSISTLTIQRTEQRDSAMYRCASRGTGTGELFFGEGSRLTVL.

The chain links TRBV4-2 to TRBJ2-3, with unresolved D. Germline CDR1 and CDR2: LGHNA and YNFKEQ. This CDR3 is built from 13 residues. V dropped 0 bases and J dropped 7 bases, with 8 bases sitting between them. The CDR3 here is CASSQDLGNTQYF. Here the CDR3 DNA reads TGTGCCAGCAGCCAAGATCTAGGGAATACGCAGTATTTT.

This clonotype was counted a few times. The chain couples TRBV2 to TRBJ2-3, with D possibly being TRBD2 (6 bases). Germline values: CDR1 SNHLY, CDR2 FYNNEI. The CDR3 runs to 14 residues. V lost 6 bases to trimming and J lost 5 bases, with 15 bases between them. The CDR3 bases are TGTGCCAGCAGATCATTAGTCGGGGGAGATACGCAGTATTTT. Protein product: CASRSLVGGDTQYF.

Turning to this clonotype: The CDR3 does not close with the conserved phenylalanine or tryptophan, likely indicating a read error. The rearrangement links TRBV7-9 to TRBJ1-1; a weak D match, TRBD1 (5 bases). Germline values: CDR1 SEHNR, CDR2 FQNEAQ (reference sequence). With 5 bases removed from V and 1 base from J, the gap between germline ends came to 11 bases. This CDR3 has 14 residues. CDR3 residues: CASSKGLQNTEAFL. The CDR3 DNA is TGTGCCAGCAGCAAGGGACTCCAGAACACTGAAGCTTTCTTG.

Remarks on this clonotype: One base away lies a much larger clone, so this may be a sequencing read error. The V gene is TRBV7-8, the J gene TRBJ2-2; 13 nucleotides agree with TRBD2. The CDR3 consists of 17 residues. The V gene's germline CDR1 is SGHVS and CDR2 FQNEAQ. The CDR3 loop is CASSLRLAGGNTGVLFF. CDR3 bases: TGTGCCAGCAGCTTGCGACTAGCGGGGGGAAACACCGGGGTGCTGTTTTTT.

The sample holds a few counts of this clonotype. The CDR3 DNA follows: TGTGCCAGCAGACGTACAGGGGGGGTGAAAGAGACCCAGTACTTC. Translating gives CASRRTGGVKETQYF. The chain combines TRBV12-3 or TRBV12-4 with TRBJ2-5, with a tentative D call TRBD1 (8 bases). Trimming took 6 bases from V and 3 from J, leaving 17 bases between them. The CDR3 sequence is 15 residues long.

The chain joins TRBV27 to TRBJ2-3, with D possibly TRBD2 on 5 matching bases. Trimming left V 7 bases short and J 0 bases short, with 11 bases between. Germline CDR1 and CDR2: MNHEY and SMNVEV (reference sequence). The CDR3 runs to 14 residues. The CDR3 DNA sequence: TGTGCCAGCATGAGGGTAACTAGCACAGATACGCAGTATTTT. Translated: CASMRVTSTDTQYF.